The sequence of this TCR beta chain was determined in a study of T cells in Graves' hyperthyroidism and ophthalmopathy. Comment on this clonotype: One junction end disagrees with the germline gene, perhaps due to a read error.

Germline loops: CDR1 LNHNV, CDR2 YYDKDF (reference sequence). This CDR3 spans 15 amino acids. The CDR3 regions of TCR beta were amplified from RNA transcripts. The HTBI set primed first-round TCR CDR3 RT-PCR. TCRdb re-analysed the multiplex PCR reads in MiXCR, keeping a single row per CDR3 protein. The sample yields approximately 210,000 distinct CDR3 sequences, 17% seen once. This rearrangement joins TRBV15 to TRBJ2-7; TRBD2 matches at 11 bases. The clonotype comes from a man in his fifties or sixties with Graves' hyperthyroidism. The sample taken for sequencing was blood. The CDR3 region has the DNA TGTGTCACCAGCAGAGCGCCTAGCGGGAGGTACGAGCAGTACTTC. This gives the protein CVTSRAPSGRYEQYF.